The T cell receptor beta chain under discussion was sequenced for a study of response to subunit inactivated influenza vaccine. The study's findings and limits: That few new T cells are recruited by each seasonal influenza vaccination was the authors' suggestion.

TCRdb re-derived calls from the RT-PCR reads in MiXCR, one entry per CDR3 protein. The table records roughly 500,000 distinct CDR3 sequences, more than 15% of them present only once. This clonotype was found many times. The antigen remains undetermined. V lost 0 bases, J lost 2 bases, and 12 bases lay in between. Per germline, CDR1 DFQATT and CDR2 SNEGSKA (reference sequence). This CDR3 has 15 residues. The chain has TRBV20-1 and TRBJ2-3, with unresolved D. The source material was CD4+ T cells sorted from PBMCs, sampled 23 months after vaccination. The clonotype was recovered from a man between 45 and 75 years old who received an inactivated influenza vaccine. The CDR3 nucleotides read TGCAGTGCTAGAGATATGTTACTATACACAGATACGCAGTATTTT. Residues: CSARDMLLYTDTQYF.